This T cell receptor beta chain emerged from a study of blood T cells in healthy people across ages. Germline V gives CDR1 DFQATT, CDR2 SNEGSKA (reference sequence). V lost 6 bases, J lost 0 bases, and 7 bases stayed unmatched. The CDR3 runs 15 residues. The second PCR ran about 6 to 11 cycles with a sample-barcoded 5' primer and J-beta primers. Using its own MiXCR run on the 5' RACE reads, TCRdb lists one record per CDR3 protein. The sample lists 1,300,000 or so distinct CDR3 sequences, approximately 59% occurring once. The sample taken for sequencing was blood. The chain has TRBV20-1 and TRBJ2-2, with 7 bases aligning to TRBD2. The source is a man younger than 35 in good health. CDR3 protein: CSAQRRGTNTGELFF. CDR3 nucleotide sequence: TGCAGTGCCCAGAGGCGGGGGACGAACACCGGGGAGCTGTTTTTT.